This T cell receptor beta chain was found in a study of regulatory T cells in long-lasting Graves disease. Regarding the study as a whole: Favoring TRBV28, TRBJ1-2 and TRBJ2-5 was a feature seen in persistent disease. Newly diagnosed Graves' patients exceeded persistent ones in TCR diversity.

The CDR3 runs to 14 residues. The V end was cut by 4 bases, the J end by 0 bases, with 7 bases between. The germline V gene has CDR1 ENHRY and CDR2 SYGVKD. This clonotype has ten or more counts. No antigen is known for it. iRepertoire HTBI primers and Arm-PCR of CDR3 regions built TCR beta libraries. TCRdb reprocessed the multiplex PCR reads via MiXCR and lists one record per CDR3 protein. This table has 400,000 to 450,000 distinct CDR3 sequences, around 15% appearing once. Time point denoted: newly diagnosed GD, antithyroid drugs for less than 3 months. Extracted PBMC RNA gave rise to the TCR library. These data were also reused for a study on T cells in Graves' hyperthyroidism and ophthalmopathy.

The sample consisted of peripheral blood mononuclear cells (PBMCs), taken at new diagnosis, from a patient treated with antithyroid drugs. The chain recombines TRBV10-3 with TRBJ1-3; a possible D gene is TRBD1 (6 bases). The clonotype originates from a woman in her twenties or thirties with Graves disease. The CDR3 DNA follows: TGTGCCATCAGTGGGACAGTCTCTGGAAACACCATATATTTT. Its protein product is CAISGTVSGNTIYF.